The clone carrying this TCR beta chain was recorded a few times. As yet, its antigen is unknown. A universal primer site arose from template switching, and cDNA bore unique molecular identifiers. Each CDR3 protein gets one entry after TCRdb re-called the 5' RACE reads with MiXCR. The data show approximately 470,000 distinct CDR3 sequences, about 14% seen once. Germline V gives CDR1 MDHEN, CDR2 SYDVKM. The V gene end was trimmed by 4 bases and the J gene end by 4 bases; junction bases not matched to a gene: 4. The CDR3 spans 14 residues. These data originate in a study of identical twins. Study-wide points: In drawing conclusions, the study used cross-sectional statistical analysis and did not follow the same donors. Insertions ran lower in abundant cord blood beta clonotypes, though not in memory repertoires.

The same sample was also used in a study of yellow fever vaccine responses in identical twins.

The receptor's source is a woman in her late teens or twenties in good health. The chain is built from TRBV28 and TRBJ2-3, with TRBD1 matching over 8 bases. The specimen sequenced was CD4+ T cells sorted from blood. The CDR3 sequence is CASSSGQVSDTQYF. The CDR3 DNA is TGTGCCAGCAGTTCGGGACAGGTCTCAGATACGCAGTATTTT.